The source of this T cell receptor beta chain is a study of CD4+ T cells in melanoma. Assay: immunoSEQ multiplex PCR; the TCRdb copy retains only in-frame clones and omits some. The sample yields roughly 110,000 clones, around 92% seen once. The CDR3 runs to 14 residues. Germline V gives CDR1 MRHNA, CDR2 SNTAGT. With V trimmed by 4 bases and J by 3 bases, 6 bases remained unmatched. To note about this clone: Its target is not known.

Findings and limits, study-wide: Neoantigen-specific CD4+ T cells in melanoma reportedly had diverse differentiation states.

This chain connects TRBV6-4 to TRBJ2-7; TRBD2 agrees at 7 bases. Specimen: peripheral blood. This TCR derives from a human donor with melanoma. CDR3 amino acids: CASSAARGDYEQYF. As DNA, the CDR3 is TGTGCCAGCAGTGCGGCTCGGGGGGACTACGAGCAGTACTTC.